A selection of T cell receptor beta chains follows, all from one sample in a study of blood T cell repertoires in COVID-19. Profiling relied on immunoSEQ multiplex PCR, and the TCRdb table lists in-frame clones only, not all of them. In the table there are under 200,000 clones, 88% of which are singletons. Specimen: peripheral blood. Source of these receptors: a man aged 55-75 years with acute or convalescent COVID-19. CDR3s include the opening cysteine and the closing phenylalanine or tryptophan. Fields, in order: CDR3 length, V gene, J gene, D gene, clone size, CDR3 DNA, CDR3 protein. A D gene is named only where the DNA matches it firmly. Rows give clone size only sometimes, using once, few, many, or a class for an expanded clone.

CDR3 length: 14; V gene: TRBV19; J gene: TRBJ1-3; D gene: TRBD1; clone size: NA; CDR3 DNA: TGTGCCAGTAGAAGGACAGGGGCTGGAAACACCATATATTTT; CDR3 protein: CASRRTGAGNTIYF
CDR3 length: 16; V gene: TRBV19; J gene: TRBJ2-5; D gene: TRBD2; clone size: NA; CDR3 DNA: TGTGCCAGTAGTACCGGGACGCGGGGGGAGGGAGAGACCCAGTACTTC; CDR3 protein: CASSTGTRGEGETQYF
CDR3 length: 17; V gene: TRBV7-6; J gene: TRBJ2-1; D gene: TRBD1; clone size: NA; CDR3 DNA: TGTGCCAGCAGCTTAGCGGGACAGGGGGCTTACTACAATGAGCAGTTCTTC; CDR3 protein: CASSLAGQGAYYNEQFF
CDR3 length: 15; V gene: TRBV27; J gene: TRBJ1-5; D gene: NA; clone size: once; CDR3 DNA: TGTGCCAGCAGCCGTGGGAGGGAAGGTAGACAGCCCCAGCATTTT; CDR3 protein: CASSRGREGRQPQHF
CDR3 length: 16; V gene: TRBV6-5; J gene: TRBJ1-2; D gene: TRBD1; clone size: NA; CDR3 DNA: TGTGCCAGCAGTTACCGACCGACAGGGGGAGCCCATGGCTACACCTTC; CDR3 protein: CASSYRPTGGAHGYTF
CDR3 length: 12; V gene: TRBV7-3; J gene: TRBJ2-6; D gene: NA; clone size: NA; CDR3 DNA: TGTGCCAGCAGTTCGGGGGCCAACGTCCTGACTTTC; CDR3 protein: CASSSGANVLTF
CDR3 length: 14; V gene: TRBV7-2; J gene: TRBJ1-1; D gene: NA; clone size: few; CDR3 DNA: TGTGCCAGCAGCTTAACGGGATTCAACACTGAAGCTTTCTTT; CDR3 protein: CASSLTGFNTEAFF
CDR3 length: 15; V gene: TRBV19; J gene: TRBJ1-1; D gene: NA; clone size: NA; CDR3 DNA: TGTGCCAGTAGTCCCCTCCGCTTAGGAGATACTGAAGCTTTCTTT; CDR3 protein: CASSPLRLGDTEAFF
CDR3 length: 14; V gene: TRBV2; J gene: TRBJ1-6; D gene: NA; clone size: few; CDR3 DNA: TGTGCCAGCAATCCGACAGTACCTAATTCACCCCTCCACTTT; CDR3 protein: CASNPTVPNSPLHF
CDR3 length: 14; V gene: TRBV9; J gene: TRBJ1-1; D gene: NA; clone size: NA; CDR3 DNA: TGTGCCAGCAGCGCCCAGACAGCGAACACTGAAGCTTTCTTT; CDR3 protein: CASSAQTANTEAFF
CDR3 length: 19; V gene: TRBV7-2; J gene: TRBJ2-6; D gene: TRBD1; clone size: NA; CDR3 DNA: TGTGCCAGCAGCTCCCAAAGCACAGGGGGCTTTTCTGGGGCCAACGTCCTGACTTTC; CDR3 protein: CASSSQSTGGFSGANVLTF
CDR3 length: 17; V gene: TRBV2; J gene: TRBJ2-5; D gene: TRBD2; clone size: NA; CDR3 DNA: TGTGCCAGCACCCAAAAAGCGGGGGGCCTTTCCGGGGAGACCCAGTACTTC; CDR3 protein: CASTQKAGGLSGETQYF
CDR3 length: 19; V gene: TRBV27; J gene: TRBJ2-2; D gene: TRBD2; clone size: NA; CDR3 DNA: TGTGCCAGCAGTCTAGGATTCGGGGGGGGCAGAAGGAACACCGGGGAGCTGTTTTTT; CDR3 protein: CASSLGFGGGRRNTGELFF
CDR3 length: 14; V gene: TRBV19; J gene: TRBJ2-1; D gene: NA; clone size: NA; CDR3 DNA: TGTGCCAGTAGTACCCCCCCCAGGCACAATGAGCAGTTCTTC; CDR3 protein: CASSTPPRHNEQFF
CDR3 length: 16; V gene: TRBV4-2; J gene: TRBJ1-5; D gene: TRBD1; clone size: NA; CDR3 DNA: TGTGCCAGCAGCCAAGGCGGACAGGGAGGGGATCAGCCCCAGCATTTT; CDR3 protein: CASSQGGQGGDQPQHF
CDR3 length: 12; V gene: TRBV6-5; J gene: TRBJ2-1; D gene: NA; clone size: NA; CDR3 DNA: TGTGCCAGCAGACCAGGGTCTTGGGAGCAGTTCTTC; CDR3 protein: CASRPGSWEQFF
CDR3 length: 15; V gene: TRBV28; J gene: TRBJ1-6; D gene: TRBD1; clone size: NA; CDR3 DNA: TGTGCCAGCACCCCGACAGGGGAGGGCAATTCACCCCTCCACTTT; CDR3 protein: CASTPTGEGNSPLHF
CDR3 length: 14; V gene: TRBV7-3; J gene: TRBJ2-1; D gene: TRBD2; clone size: NA; CDR3 DNA: TGTGCCAGCAGCCCGGGACTACATTACAATGAGCAGTTCTTC; CDR3 protein: CASSPGLHYNEQFF
CDR3 length: 11; V gene: TRBV7-9; J gene: TRBJ2-1; D gene: TRBD2; clone size: NA; CDR3 DNA: TGTGCCAGCAGCTTAGCGCGGGAGAAGTTCTTC; CDR3 protein: CASSLAREKFF
CDR3 length: 14; V gene: TRBV5-4; J gene: TRBJ2-7; D gene: TRBD1; clone size: NA; CDR3 DNA: TGTGCCAGCAGCTCGGACAGGGAGCTCTACGAGCAGTACTTC; CDR3 protein: CASSSDRELYEQYF
CDR3 length: 13; V gene: TRBV13; J gene: TRBJ2-1; D gene: NA; clone size: NA; CDR3 DNA: TGTGCCAGCAGCTTGAACTTCTACAATGAGCAGTTCTTC; CDR3 protein: CASSLNFYNEQFF
CDR3 length: 15; V gene: TRBV19; J gene: TRBJ1-3; D gene: TRBD1; clone size: NA; CDR3 DNA: TGTGCCAGTAAGCTTCAGGGGGCGAATGAAAACACCATATATTTT; CDR3 protein: CASKLQGANENTIYF
CDR3 length: 14; V gene: TRBV10-1; J gene: TRBJ1-1; D gene: TRBD1; clone size: NA; CDR3 DNA: TGCGCCAGCAGTGGTTTGGGGACAGGGGATAAAGCTTTCTTT; CDR3 protein: CASSGLGTGDKAFF
CDR3 length: 14; V gene: TRBV18; J gene: TRBJ1-2; D gene: NA; clone size: NA; CDR3 DNA: TGTGCCAGCTCACCAACCGGGACACAATTTGGCTACACCTTC; CDR3 protein: CASSPTGTQFGYTF
CDR3 length: 13; V gene: TRBV7-9; J gene: TRBJ2-7; D gene: NA; clone size: NA; CDR3 DNA: TGTGCCAGCAGCTTAGAGACAGGCTACGAGCAGTACTTC; CDR3 protein: CASSLETGYEQYF
CDR3 length: 18; V gene: TRBV30; J gene: TRBJ1-3; D gene: TRBD1; clone size: NA; CDR3 DNA: TGTGCCTGGAGTAGAGGAACAGAAGGGACAGGGATCGGAAACACCATATATTTT; CDR3 protein: CAWSRGTEGTGIGNTIYF
CDR3 length: 15; V gene: TRBV5-6; J gene: TRBJ1-6; D gene: TRBD1; clone size: NA; CDR3 DNA: TGTGCCAGCAGCCGGGACAGGGGGACGAGTTCACCCCTCCACTTT; CDR3 protein: CASSRDRGTSSPLHF
CDR3 length: 17; V gene: TRBV3-1/TRBV3-2; J gene: TRBJ2-7; D gene: NA; clone size: once; CDR3 DNA: TGTGCCAGCAGCCGAACAGGGATCGGGTCCGCCTCCTACGAGCAGTACTTC; CDR3 protein: CASSRTGIGSASYEQYF
CDR3 length: 13; V gene: TRBV6-2/TRBV6-3; J gene: TRBJ1-6; D gene: NA; clone size: NA; CDR3 DNA: TGTGCCAGCAGTTACATCGGAGGATCCCCCCTCCACTTT; CDR3 protein: CASSYIGGSPLHF
CDR3 length: 14; V gene: TRBV10-1; J gene: TRBJ1-1; D gene: NA; clone size: NA; CDR3 DNA: TGCGCCAGCAGTGAGGACAGGAGAAACACTGAAGCTTTCTTT; CDR3 protein: CASSEDRRNTEAFF
CDR3 length: 13; V gene: TRBV10-3; J gene: TRBJ1-4; D gene: NA; clone size: few; CDR3 DNA: TGTGCCATCAGGCCAGGGTTAGGGGAAAAACTGTTTTTT; CDR3 protein: CAIRPGLGEKLFF
CDR3 length: 13; V gene: TRBV6-5; J gene: TRBJ2-5; D gene: NA; clone size: NA; CDR3 DNA: TGTGCCAGCAGAAGGGGCGCGGTAGAGACCCAGTACTTC; CDR3 protein: CASRRGAVETQYF
CDR3 length: 16; V gene: TRBV9; J gene: TRBJ2-5; D gene: TRBD1; clone size: NA; CDR3 DNA: TGTGCCAGCAGTGATACTGGACAGGCGCATAGGGAGACCCAGTACTTC; CDR3 protein: CASSDTGQAHRETQYF
CDR3 length: 14; V gene: TRBV19; J gene: TRBJ2-1; D gene: TRBD2; clone size: NA; CDR3 DNA: TGTGCCAGTAAGCCTAGCGGGGTTTACAATGAGCAGTTCTTC; CDR3 protein: CASKPSGVYNEQFF
CDR3 length: 14; V gene: TRBV19; J gene: TRBJ1-1; D gene: NA; clone size: NA; CDR3 DNA: TGTGCCAGTAGTAGGGGGGATTTTAACACTGAAGCTTTCTTT; CDR3 protein: CASSRGDFNTEAFF